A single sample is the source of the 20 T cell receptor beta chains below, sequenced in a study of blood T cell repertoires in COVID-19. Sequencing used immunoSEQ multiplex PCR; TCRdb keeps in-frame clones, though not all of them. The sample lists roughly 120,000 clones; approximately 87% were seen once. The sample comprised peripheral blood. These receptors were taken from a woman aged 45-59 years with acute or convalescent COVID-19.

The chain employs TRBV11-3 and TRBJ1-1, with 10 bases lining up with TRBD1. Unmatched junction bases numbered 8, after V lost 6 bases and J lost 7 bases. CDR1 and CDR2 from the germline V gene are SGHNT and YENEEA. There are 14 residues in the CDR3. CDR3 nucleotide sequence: TGTGCCAGCAGTTTGGACAGGGGGATAGGTGAAGCTTTCTTT. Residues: CASSLDRGIGEAFF.

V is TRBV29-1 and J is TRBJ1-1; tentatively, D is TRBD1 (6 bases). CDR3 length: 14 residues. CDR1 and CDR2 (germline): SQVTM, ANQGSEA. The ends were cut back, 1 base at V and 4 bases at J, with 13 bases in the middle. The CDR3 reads CSVEVGGHGTEAFF. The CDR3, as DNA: TGCAGCGTTGAAGTAGGGGGTCACGGCACTGAAGCTTTCTTT.

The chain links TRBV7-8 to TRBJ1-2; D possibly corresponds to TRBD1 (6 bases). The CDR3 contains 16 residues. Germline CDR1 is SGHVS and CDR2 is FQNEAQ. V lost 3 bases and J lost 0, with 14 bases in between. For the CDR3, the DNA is TGTGCCAGCAGCTTGAGGGCGGGGGCGGCTAACTATGGCTACACCTTC. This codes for CASSLRAGAANYGYTF.

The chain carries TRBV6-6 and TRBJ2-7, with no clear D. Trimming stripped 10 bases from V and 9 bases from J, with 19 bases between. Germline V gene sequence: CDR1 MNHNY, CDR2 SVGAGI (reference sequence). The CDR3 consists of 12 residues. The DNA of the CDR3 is TGTGCCACCGTAGTTCTGTCTATACTGCAGTACTTC. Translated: CATVVLSILQYF.

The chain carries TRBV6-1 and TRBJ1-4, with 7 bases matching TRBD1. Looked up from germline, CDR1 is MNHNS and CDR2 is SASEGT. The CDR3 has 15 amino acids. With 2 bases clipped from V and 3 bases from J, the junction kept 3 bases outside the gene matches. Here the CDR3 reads CASSEQGGPNEKLFF. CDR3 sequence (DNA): TGTGCCAGCAGTGAACAGGGGGGTCCTAATGAAAAACTGTTTTTT.

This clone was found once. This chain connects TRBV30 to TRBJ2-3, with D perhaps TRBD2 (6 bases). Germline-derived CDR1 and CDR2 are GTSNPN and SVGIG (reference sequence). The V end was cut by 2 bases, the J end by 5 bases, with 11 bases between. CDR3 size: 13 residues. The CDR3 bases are TGTGCCTGGAGTAAGGGACTCCGAGATACGCAGTATTTT. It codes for CAWSKGLRDTQYF.

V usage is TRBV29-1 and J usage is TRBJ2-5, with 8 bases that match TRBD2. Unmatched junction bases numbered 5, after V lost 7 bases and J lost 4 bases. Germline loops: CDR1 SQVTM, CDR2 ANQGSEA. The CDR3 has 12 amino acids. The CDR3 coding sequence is TGCAGCGCCGAGACTAGCGCAGAGACCCAGTACTTC. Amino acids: CSAETSAETQYF. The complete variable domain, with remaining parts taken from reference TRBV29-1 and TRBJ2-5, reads SAVISQKPSRDICQRGTSLTIQCQVDSQVTMMFWYRQQPGQSLTLIATANQGSEATYESGFVIDKFPISRPNLTFSTLTVSNMSPEDSSIYLCSAETSAETQYFGPGTRLLVL.

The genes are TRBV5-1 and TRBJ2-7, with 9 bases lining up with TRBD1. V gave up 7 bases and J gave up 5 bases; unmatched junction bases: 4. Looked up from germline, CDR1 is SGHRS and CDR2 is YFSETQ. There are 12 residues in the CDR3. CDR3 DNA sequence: TGCGCCAGCGGGACAGGGAGACACGAGCAGTACTTC. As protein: CASGTGRHEQYF.

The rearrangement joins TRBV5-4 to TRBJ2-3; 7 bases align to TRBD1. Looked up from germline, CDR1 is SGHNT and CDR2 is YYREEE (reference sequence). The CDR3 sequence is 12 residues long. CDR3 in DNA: TGTGCGTGGGACAGACGCACAGATACGCAGTATTTT. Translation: CAWDRRTDTQYF. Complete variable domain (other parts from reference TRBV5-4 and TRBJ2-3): ETGVTQSPTHLIKTRGQQVTLRCSSQSGHNTVSWYQQALGQGPQFIFQYYREEENGRGNFPPRFSGLQFPNYSSELNVNALELDDSALYLCAWDRRTDTQYFGPGTRLTVL.

The CDR3 spells CAISEQGASYEQYF. CDR3 nucleotide sequence: TGTGCCATCAGTGAACAGGGGGCCTCCTACGAGCAGTACTTC. The rearrangement links TRBV10-3 to TRBJ2-7; 9 bases are a match to TRBD1. The J segment lost 0 bases and the V segment lost 3 bases, leaving 0 bases of the junction unmatched. Per the germline V gene, CDR1 is ENHRY and CDR2 is SYGVKD. The CDR3 is made up of 14 amino acids.

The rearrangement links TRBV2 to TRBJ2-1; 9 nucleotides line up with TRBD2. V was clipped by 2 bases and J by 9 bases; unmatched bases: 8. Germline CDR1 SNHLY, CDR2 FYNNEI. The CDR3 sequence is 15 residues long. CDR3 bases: TGTGCCAGCAGTGAACGGCGGGAGGGCCCCTTTGAGCAGTTCTTC. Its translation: CASSERREGPFEQFF.

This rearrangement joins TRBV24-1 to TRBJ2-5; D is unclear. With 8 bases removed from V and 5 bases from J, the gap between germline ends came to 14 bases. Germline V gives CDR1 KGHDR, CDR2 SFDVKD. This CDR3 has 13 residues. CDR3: CATKPRSSETQYF. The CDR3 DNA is TGTGCCACCAAACCTCGGAGTTCCGAGACCCAGTACTTC.

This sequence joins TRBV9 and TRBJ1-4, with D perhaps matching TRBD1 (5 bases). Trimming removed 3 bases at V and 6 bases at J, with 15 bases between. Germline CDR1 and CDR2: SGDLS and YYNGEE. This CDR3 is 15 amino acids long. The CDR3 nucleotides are TGTGCCAGCAGCGGCCGTGCTGGACAAGATGAAAAACTGTTTTTT. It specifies CASSGRAGQDEKLFF.

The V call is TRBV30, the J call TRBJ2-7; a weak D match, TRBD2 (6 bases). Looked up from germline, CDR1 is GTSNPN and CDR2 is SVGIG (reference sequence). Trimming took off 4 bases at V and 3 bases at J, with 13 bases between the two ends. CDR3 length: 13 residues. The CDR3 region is CAWTSGLHYEQYF. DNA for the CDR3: TGTGCCTGGACTTCGGGACTCCACTACGAGCAGTACTTC.

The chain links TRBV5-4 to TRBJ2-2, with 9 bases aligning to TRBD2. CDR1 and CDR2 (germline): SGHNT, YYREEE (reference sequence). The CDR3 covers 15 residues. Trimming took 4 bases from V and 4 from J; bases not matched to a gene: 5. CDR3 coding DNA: TGTGCCAGCAGCCAGGGACTAGCAAGCACCGGGGAGCTGTTTTTT. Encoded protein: CASSQGLASTGELFF.

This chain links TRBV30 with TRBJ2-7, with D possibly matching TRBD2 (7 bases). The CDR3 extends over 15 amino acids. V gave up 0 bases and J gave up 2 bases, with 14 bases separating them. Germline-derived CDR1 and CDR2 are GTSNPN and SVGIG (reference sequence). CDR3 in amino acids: CAWSVGGGGTYEQYF. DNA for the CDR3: TGTGCCTGGAGTGTAGGAGGGGGAGGGACCTACGAGCAGTACTTC.

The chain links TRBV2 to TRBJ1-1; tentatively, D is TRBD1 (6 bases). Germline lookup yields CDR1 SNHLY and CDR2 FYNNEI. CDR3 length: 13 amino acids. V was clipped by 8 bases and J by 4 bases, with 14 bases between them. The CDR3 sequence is CASGGRWGTEAFF. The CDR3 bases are TGTGCCAGCGGGGGCAGGTGGGGCACTGAAGCTTTCTTT.

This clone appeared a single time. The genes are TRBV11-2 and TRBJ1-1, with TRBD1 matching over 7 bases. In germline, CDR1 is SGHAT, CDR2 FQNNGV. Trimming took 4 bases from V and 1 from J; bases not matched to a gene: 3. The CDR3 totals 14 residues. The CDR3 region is CASSYRDRNTEAFF. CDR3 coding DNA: TGTGCCAGCAGCTACCGGGACAGGAACACTGAAGCTTTCTTT.

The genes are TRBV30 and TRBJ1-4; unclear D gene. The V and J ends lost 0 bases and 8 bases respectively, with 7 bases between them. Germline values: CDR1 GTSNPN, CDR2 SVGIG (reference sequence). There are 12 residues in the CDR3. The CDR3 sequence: CAWSVPEEKLFF. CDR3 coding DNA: TGTGCCTGGAGTGTACCGGAGGAAAAACTGTTTTTT.

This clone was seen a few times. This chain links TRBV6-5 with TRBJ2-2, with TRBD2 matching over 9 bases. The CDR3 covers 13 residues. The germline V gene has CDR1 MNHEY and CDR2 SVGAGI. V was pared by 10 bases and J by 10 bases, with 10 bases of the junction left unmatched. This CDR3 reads CAIGTSLTTELFF. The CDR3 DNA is TGTGCCATCGGGACTAGCTTGACGACGGAGCTGTTTTTT.